This T cell receptor beta chain emerged from a study of cytomegalovirus exposure and HLA in healthy donors. V was trimmed by 0 bases and J by 0 bases, leaving 8 bases between them. This CDR3 is 16 amino acids long. Germline V CDR1 and CDR2: MGHRA, YSYEKL. Regarding this clone: No antigen is known for it.

The primer mix had 60 Vbeta and 13 Jbeta primers. The repertoire was sequenced with immunoSEQ multiplex PCR; TCRdb's copy has only in-frame clones and lacks some. Among 100,000 or so clones listed, 69% were seen once. Findings and limits, study-wide: An observed cluster of highly shared sequence variants was recorded as a likely sequencing artifact. Reported results showed that the classifier diagnosed cytomegalovirus status with high specificity and sensitivity.

The chain couples TRBV4-1 to TRBJ2-2; the D gene is possibly TRBD1 (5 bases). The TCR comes from a man aged 30 to 45 in good health and CMV-seronegative. The specimen sequenced was PBMCs. The CDR3 is CASSQEGLANTGELFF. CDR3 coding DNA: TGCGCCAGCAGCCAAGAGGGGCTGGCGAACACCGGGGAGCTGTTTTTT.